The clone carrying this T cell receptor beta chain has only a few counts. Its specificity is not known. The whole isolated RNA underwent reverse transcription, so sequencing captured expressed TCRB transcripts. The repertoire was sequenced with immunoSEQ multiplex PCR; TCRdb's copy has only in-frame clones and lacks some. The sample includes some 250,000 clones, approximately 11% of them seen just once. The record originates from a study of beta chain features in type 1 diabetes. Whole-study findings and limits: There was a moderate but significant shortening of TCRB CDR3s in all four CD4+ subsets of Type 1 diabetes patients. PCR may have favored shorter templates equally in patients and controls.

CDR3 length: 16 amino acids. CDR1 LGHNA and CDR2 YSLEER come from the germline V gene. Trimming pared 3 bases from V and 6 bases from J, leaving 17 bases between. V usage is TRBV4-3 and J usage is TRBJ2-2, with TRBD1 as a possible D gene (7 bases). The sequence was obtained from a man aged 25 to 40 with type 1 diabetes. The source material was naive CD4+ T cells from blood. CDR3 in amino acids: CASSHQVGQRAGELFF. As DNA, the CDR3 is TGCGCCAGCAGCCATCAGGTGGGACAGCGGGCCGGGGAGCTGTTTTTT.